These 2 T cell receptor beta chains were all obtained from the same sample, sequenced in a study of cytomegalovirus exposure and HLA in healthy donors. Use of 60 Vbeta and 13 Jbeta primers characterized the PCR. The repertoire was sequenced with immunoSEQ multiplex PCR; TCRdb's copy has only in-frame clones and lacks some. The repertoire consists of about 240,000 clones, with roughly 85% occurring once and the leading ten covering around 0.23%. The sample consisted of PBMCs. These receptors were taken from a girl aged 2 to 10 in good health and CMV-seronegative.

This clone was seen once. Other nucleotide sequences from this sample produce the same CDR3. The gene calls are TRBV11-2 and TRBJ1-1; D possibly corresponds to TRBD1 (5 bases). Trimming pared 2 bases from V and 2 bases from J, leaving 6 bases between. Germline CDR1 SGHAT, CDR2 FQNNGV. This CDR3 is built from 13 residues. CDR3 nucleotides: TGTGCCAGCAGCTTACAGGGTAACACTGAAGCTTTCTTT. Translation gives CASSLQGNTEAFF.

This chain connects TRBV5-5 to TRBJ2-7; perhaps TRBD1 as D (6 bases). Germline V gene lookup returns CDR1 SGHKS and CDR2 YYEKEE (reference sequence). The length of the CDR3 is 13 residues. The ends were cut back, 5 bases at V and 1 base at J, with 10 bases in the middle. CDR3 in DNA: TGTGCCAGCAGTCCACAGGGTTCCTACGAGCAGTACTTC. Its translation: CASSPQGSYEQYF.